A selection of T cell receptor beta chains follows, all from one sample in a study of immune reconstitution after stem cell transplant in scleroderma. TCRdb independently ran MiXCR on the RT-PCR reads; one entry per CDR3 protein. The profile covers around 4,400 distinct CDR3 sequences, with approximately 8% appearing a single time and 4% to 5% taken by the ten largest. Sampling was done before or after autologous hematopoietic stem cell transplantation (not recorded which). The receptors shown here come from a male donor with systemic sclerosis. Each CDR3 is given with its conserved first and last residue. A D gene is named only where the DNA matches it firmly. Size values are once, few and many counts, or a class for expanded clones, and some rows have none.

size: NA
V: TRBV29-1
D: NA
J: TRBJ2-6
CDR3: CSPLWDPPNSGANVLTF
DNA: TGCAGCCCCCTCTGGGACCCCCCCAACTCTGGGGCCAACGTCCTGACTTTC

size: NA
V: TRBV20-1
D: NA
J: TRBJ1-4
CDR3: CSAREGSPIEKLFF
DNA: TGCAGTGCTAGAGAAGGCAGTCCCATCGAAAAACTGTTTTTT

size: few
V: TRBV28
D: TRBD2
J: TRBJ2-3
CDR3: CATRTSGRDTQYF
DNA: TGTGCCACCCGGACTAGCGGGAGGGATACGCAGTATTTT

size: medium-sized
V: TRBV6-4
D: TRBD1
J: TRBJ1-1
CDR3: CATRDRGRGNTEAFF
DNA: TGTGCCACCCGGGACAGGGGAAGGGGAAACACTGAAGCTTTCTTT

size: few
V: TRBV5-5
D: NA
J: TRBJ1-6
CDR3: CASSLEDGLPLHF
DNA: TGTGCCAGCAGCTTGGAGGACGGCTTACCCCTCCACTTT

size: few
V: TRBV5-1
D: TRBD1
J: TRBJ1-1
CDR3: CASSLGTGLDTEAFF
DNA: TGCGCCAGCAGCTTGGGGACAGGGTTGGACACTGAAGCTTTCTTT

size: NA
V: TRBV20-1
D: TRBD2
J: TRBJ2-2
CDR3: CSAERLAGGRTGELFF
DNA: TGCAGTGCGGAACGGCTAGCGGGAGGACGAACCGGGGAGCTGTTTTTT

size: few
V: TRBV19
D: TRBD2
J: TRBJ2-7
CDR3: CASSIGGTRSYEQYF
DNA: TGTGCCAGTAGTATCGGGGGGACCCGCTCCTACGAGCAGTACTTC

size: NA
V: TRBV5-1
D: NA
J: TRBJ2-7
CDR3: CASSLSVTYEQYF
DNA: TGCGCCAGCAGCTTGTCAGTTACCTACGAGCAGTACTTC

size: NA
V: TRBV20-1
D: NA
J: TRBJ2-7
CDR3: CSARQGREQYF
DNA: TGCAGTGCTAGACAGGGGAGGGAGCAGTACTTC

size: NA
V: TRBV6-5
D: NA
J: TRBJ2-7
CDR3: CASSYGDEQYF
DNA: TGTGCCAGCAGTTACGGGGACGAGCAGTACTTC

size: few
V: TRBV20-1
D: TRBD2
J: TRBJ2-5
CDR3: CSARPSGGSQETQYF
DNA: TGCAGTGCTAGGCCCAGCGGGGGTTCCCAAGAGACCCAGTACTTC

size: NA
V: TRBV29-1
D: NA
J: TRBJ2-1
CDR3: CSVGGPPGEQSF
DNA: TGCAGCGTTGGTGGACCCCCCGGGGAGCAGTCCTTC

size: medium-sized
V: TRBV23-1
D: TRBD1
J: TRBJ2-7
CDR3: CASSRRDRAYEQYF
DNA: TGCGCCAGCAGTCGCCGGGACAGGGCCTACGAGCAGTACTTC

size: few
V: TRBV5-1
D: TRBD1
J: TRBJ2-2
CDR3: CASSLGQDTGELFF
DNA: TGCGCCAGCAGCCTTGGACAGGACACCGGGGAGCTGTTTTTT

size: medium-sized
V: TRBV9
D: NA
J: TRBJ2-5
CDR3: CASSVAGWGETQYF
DNA: TGTGCCAGCAGCGTAGCTGGTTGGGGGGAGACCCAGTACTTC

size: NA
V: TRBV5-1
D: NA
J: TRBJ2-3
CDR3: CASSSDSPARADTQYF
DNA: TGCGCCAGCAGCTCCGACAGCCCAGCGAGGGCAGATACGCAGTATTTT

size: NA
V: TRBV7-2
D: NA
J: TRBJ2-2
CDR3: CASSLAGGNTGELFF
DNA: TGTGCCAGCAGCTTAGCGGGGGGGAACACCGGGGAGCTGTTTTTT

size: few
V: TRBV5-1
D: NA
J: TRBJ2-7
CDR3: CASSITGLPTYEQYF
DNA: TGCGCCAGCAGCATAACGGGACTCCCCACCTACGAGCAGTACTTC

size: few
V: TRBV5-1
D: TRBD1
J: TRBJ2-7
CDR3: CASRDREAEQYF
DNA: TGCGCCAGCCGGGACAGGGAGGCCGAGCAGTACTTC

size: NA
V: TRBV20-1
D: NA
J: TRBJ2-3
CDR3: CSARGGGTDTQYF
DNA: TGCAGTGCTAGGGGCGGGGGCACAGATACGCAGTATTTT

size: medium-sized
V: TRBV29-1
D: NA
J: TRBJ2-1
CDR3: CSVVDGEQFF
DNA: TGCAGCGTTGTAGATGGTGAGCAGTTCTTC

size: medium-sized
V: TRBV20-1
D: TRBD1
J: TRBJ2-5
CDR3: CSARSSRGLETQYF
DNA: TGCAGTGCTAGATCTTCCAGGGGGCTAGAGACCCAGTACTTC

size: medium-sized
V: TRBV5-1
D: NA
J: TRBJ2-2
CDR3: CASSSDPTNTGELFF
DNA: TGCGCCAGCAGCTCAGACCCAACAAACACCGGGGAGCTGTTTTTT

size: medium-sized
V: TRBV29-1
D: TRBD2
J: TRBJ2-1
CDR3: CSVPPSGSDLPEQFF
DNA: TGCAGCGTCCCCCCTAGCGGGAGCGATCTGCCTGAGCAGTTCTTC

size: NA
V: TRBV5-1
D: NA
J: TRBJ2-1
CDR3: CASSYLGPTYNEQFF
DNA: TGCGCCAGCAGCTACCTAGGACCCACGTACAATGAGCAGTTCTTC

size: NA
V: TRBV5-1
D: TRBD2
J: TRBJ2-2
CDR3: CASSSLSGGAAGELFF
DNA: TGCGCCAGCAGCTCCTTAAGCGGGGGGGCCGCCGGGGAGCTGTTTTTT

size: few
V: TRBV5-1
D: TRBD2
J: TRBJ2-3
CDR3: CASSFVAGGPGDTQYF
DNA: TGCGCCAGCAGCTTCGTTGCGGGGGGGCCCGGAGATACGCAGTATTTT

size: medium-sized
V: TRBV3-1
D: NA
J: TRBJ1-6
CDR3: CASSQGWGVDSPLHF
DNA: TGTGCCAGCAGCCAAGGCTGGGGGGTTGATTCACCCCTCCACTTT

size: medium-sized
V: TRBV29-1
D: NA
J: TRBJ2-7
CDR3: CSARGGEQYF
DNA: TGCAGCGCGAGGGGAGGCGAGCAGTACTTC

size: NA
V: TRBV3-1
D: NA
J: TRBJ2-6
CDR3: CASSQDLSGANVLTF
DNA: TGTGCCAGCAGCCAAGACCTTTCTGGGGCCAACGTCCTGACTTTC

size: NA
V: TRBV12-3/TRBV12-4
D: TRBD2
J: TRBJ2-1
CDR3: CASSWTSGSGEQFF
DNA: TGTGCCAGCAGCTGGACTAGCGGGAGCGGTGAGCAGTTCTTC

size: NA
V: TRBV12-3/TRBV12-4
D: TRBD2
J: TRBJ2-5
CDR3: CASSLSSGSWKQETQYF
DNA: TGTGCCAGCAGTTTATCTAGCGGGAGTTGGAAACAAGAGACCCAGTACTTC

size: few
V: TRBV28
D: TRBD2
J: TRBJ2-7
CDR3: CASTRGAYEQYF
DNA: TGTGCCAGCACACGGGGGGCCTACGAGCAGTACTTC

size: NA
V: TRBV6-5
D: TRBD2
J: TRBJ2-5
CDR3: CASSYVGSASGYQETQYF
DNA: TGTGCCAGCAGTTACGTCGGGTCGGCTAGCGGGTACCAAGAGACCCAGTACTTC

size: medium-sized
V: TRBV4-1
D: NA
J: TRBJ1-1
CDR3: CASSQGGGMNTEAFF
DNA: TGCGCCAGCAGCCAAGGGGGGGGGATGAACACTGAAGCTTTCTTT

size: medium-sized
V: TRBV25-1
D: NA
J: TRBJ2-7
CDR3: CASSEYNGGVEEQYF
DNA: TGTGCCAGCAGTGAATATAACGGGGGAGTTGAGGAGCAGTACTTC

size: NA
V: TRBV5-1
D: TRBD1
J: TRBJ2-7
CDR3: CASSDGTAYEQYF
DNA: TGCGCCAGCAGCGACGGGACAGCCTACGAGCAGTACTTC

size: NA
V: TRBV11-2
D: TRBD1
J: TRBJ2-7
CDR3: CASSSLGTGGYEQYF
DNA: TGTGCCAGCAGCTCCCTTGGGACAGGGGGCTACGAGCAGTACTTC

size: NA
V: TRBV7-9
D: NA
J: TRBJ2-3
CDR3: CASSLALGSDTDTQYF
DNA: TGTGCCAGCAGCTTAGCTCTAGGTTCCGACACAGATACGCAGTATTTT

size: NA
V: TRBV20-1
D: TRBD1
J: TRBJ1-2
CDR3: CSARDRGQPNYGYTF
DNA: TGCAGTGCTAGGGACCGGGGACAGCCGAACTATGGCTACACCTTC

size: few
V: TRBV10-3
D: TRBD1
J: TRBJ2-5
CDR3: CATWTGEETQYF
DNA: TGTGCCACCTGGACAGGAGAAGAGACCCAGTACTTC

size: few
V: TRBV5-6
D: NA
J: TRBJ2-2
CDR3: CASSLAGRRTGELFF
DNA: TGTGCCAGCAGCTTGGCCGGGCGGCGAACCGGGGAGCTGTTTTTT

size: few
V: TRBV5-8
D: NA
J: TRBJ1-6
CDR3: CASSVRDSYNSPLHF
DNA: TGTGCCAGCAGCGTCCGGGACTCCTATAATTCACCCCTCCACTTT

size: NA
V: TRBV5-1
D: NA
J: TRBJ2-3
CDR3: CASSRDPRDTQYF
DNA: TGCGCCAGCAGCAGGGACCCGCGGGATACGCAGTATTTT

size: few
V: TRBV2
D: NA
J: TRBJ2-7
CDR3: CASSSQGGSYEQYF
DNA: TGTGCCAGCAGTAGTCAGGGGGGCTCCTACGAGCAGTACTTC

size: few
V: TRBV7-9
D: NA
J: TRBJ2-4
CDR3: CASSLDQNIQYF
DNA: TGTGCCAGCAGCTTAGACCAAAACATTCAGTACTTC

size: NA
V: TRBV20-1
D: NA
J: TRBJ1-1
CDR3: CSASIGPARDTEAFF
DNA: TGCAGTGCTAGTATTGGGCCCGCCCGGGACACTGAAGCTTTCTTT

size: few
V: TRBV12-3/TRBV12-4
D: NA
J: TRBJ2-5
CDR3: CASSLTEETQYF
DNA: TGTGCCAGCAGTCTGACAGAAGAGACCCAGTACTTC

size: NA
V: TRBV5-6
D: TRBD1
J: TRBJ2-1
CDR3: CASSYTTTGAPFYNEQFF
DNA: TGTGCCAGCAGCTATACTACGACAGGGGCCCCCTTTTACAATGAGCAGTTCTTC

size: few
V: TRBV19
D: NA
J: TRBJ1-2
CDR3: CASSIAANYGYTF
DNA: TGTGCCAGTAGTATAGCAGCTAACTATGGCTACACCTTC

size: medium-sized
V: TRBV12-5
D: NA
J: TRBJ2-2
CDR3: CASGQGFVGTGELFF
DNA: TGTGCTAGTGGCCAGGGTTTTGTAGGCACCGGGGAGCTGTTTTTT